A single sample is the source of the 23 T cell receptor beta chains below, sequenced in a study of beta chain features in type 1 diabetes. Findings and caveats of the study: Shortening of TCRB CDR3s, moderate but significant, appeared in all four CD4+ subsets of Type 1 diabetes patients.

Expressed TCRB transcripts got sequenced, as all isolated RNA was reverse transcribed. Assay: immunoSEQ multiplex PCR; the TCRdb copy retains only in-frame clones and omits some. The repertoire has 300,000 to 450,000 clones, 9.6% of them found once; the top ten carry approximately 0.6%. No cognate antigen is known for these TCRs. The source material was central memory CD4+ T cells from blood. The receptors were sampled from a man under 40 with type 1 diabetes.

This clone was seen ten or more times. The J gene is TRBJ2-3, the V gene TRBV29-1; D call uncertain. CDR3 size: 11 residues. Looked up from germline, CDR1 is SQVTM and CDR2 is ANQGSEA. V lost 3 bases, J lost 4 bases, and 5 bases lay in between. CDR3 region: CSVDVADTQYF. CDR3 nucleotides: TGCAGCGTTGATGTCGCAGATACGCAGTATTTT.

The chain combines TRBV5-1 with TRBJ2-7; 10 bases align to TRBD2. The CDR3 totals 14 residues. V shed 4 bases, J shed 6 bases, and the junction held 7 bases outside the gene matches. Germline V CDR1 and CDR2: SGHRS, YFSETQ. CDR3 amino acids: CASSGLLAGSEQYF. CDR3 bases: TGCGCCAGCAGCGGCTTACTAGCGGGAAGCGAGCAGTACTTC.

The chain has TRBV5-8 and TRBJ2-5, with a tentative D call TRBD2 (6 bases). The V end lost 3 bases, the J end lost 5 bases, and 14 bases lay between the germline ends. The CDR3 contains 14 residues. The germline CDR1 and CDR2 sequences are SGHTS and YDEGEE. In DNA form, the CDR3 reads TGTGCCAGCAGCTCCGGGACTCCCGGCGAGACCCAGTACTTC. Translating gives CASSSGTPGETQYF.

V gene TRBV5-1 combines with J gene TRBJ2-2; 7 bases line up with TRBD1. Germline CDR1 SGHRS, CDR2 YFSETQ. V lost 4 bases to trimming and J lost 4 bases; unmatched junction nucleotides: 4. The CDR3 has 14 residues. The CDR3 here is CASSIRQGTGELFF. CDR3 in DNA: TGCGCCAGCAGCATCCGACAGGGCACCGGGGAGCTGTTTTTT.

The chain has TRBV1 and TRBJ2-7; the table's D call TRBD2 went unverified against the DNA. TRBV1 is listed as a pseudogene. The CDR3 totals 18 residues. CDR3 amino acids: CTSSQDPLAGGPSYEQYF. CDR3 sequence (DNA): TGCACCAGCAGCCAAGACCCCCTAGCGGGAGGCCCATCCTACGAGCAGTACTTC.

CDR3 in DNA: TGTGCCAGTCACTCCCCGGGACAGGGGGGCAATCAGCCCCAGCATTTT. Residues: CASHSPGQGGNQPQHF. The chain combines TRBV19 with TRBJ1-5, with 11 bases lining up with TRBD1. CDR1 is LNHDA, CDR2 SQIVND, per germline (reference sequence). V was clipped by 8 bases and J by 2 bases; unmatched bases: 8. The CDR3 has 16 residues.

This clone appeared a few times. This chain links TRBV5-1 with TRBJ1-1; D might be TRBD1 (6 bases). Trimming shortened V by 8 bases and J by 5 bases, and 10 bases separated the two germline ends. In germline, CDR1 is SGHRS, CDR2 YFSETQ. The CDR3 extends over 11 amino acids. CDR3 residues: CASRGPTEAFF. The CDR3 region has the DNA TGCGCCAGTCGGGGGCCTACTGAAGCTTTCTTT.

The chain links TRBV6-6 to TRBJ2-5; TRBD2 aligns across 8 bases. The CDR3 runs 15 residues. CDR1 MNHNY and CDR2 SVGAGI come from the germline V gene (reference sequence). Trimming removed 7 bases from V and 3 bases from J; junction bases left unmatched: 10. DNA for the CDR3: TGTGCCAGCACCCACAGCGGCGGGGGGAAAGAGACCCAGTACTTC. Protein sequence: CASTHSGGGKETQYF.

CDR3 sequence reads: CASRPNGRTSSTDTQYF. DNA for the CDR3: TGTGCCAGCCGACCTAACGGGCGGACTTCTAGCACAGATACGCAGTATTTT. The chain is built from TRBV27 and TRBJ2-3; possibly TRBD2 for D (5 bases). Trimming took 8 bases from V and 0 from J, leaving 21 bases between them. The CDR3 contains 17 residues. Germline-derived CDR1 and CDR2 are MNHEY and SMNVEV (reference sequence).

This clone was found a few times. V and J are TRBV19 and TRBJ2-1, with 8 bases that match TRBD1. The germline gives CDR1 LNHDA, CDR2 SQIVND (reference sequence). V gave up 3 bases and J gave up 0 bases; unmatched junction bases: 1. This CDR3 is built from 15 residues. The CDR3 sequence is CASSMTGDSYNEQFF. CDR3 in DNA: TGTGCCAGTAGTATGACAGGGGACTCCTACAATGAGCAGTTCTTC.

The chain joins TRBV9 to TRBJ1-1, with a weak D call TRBD1 (6 bases). Trimming stripped 0 bases from V and 3 bases from J, with 12 bases between. The V gene's germline CDR1 is SGDLS and CDR2 YYNGEE. There are 15 residues in the CDR3. Here the CDR3 DNA reads TGTGCCAGCAGCGTAGTCGCAGGGGCAGACACTGAAGCTTTCTTT. Amino acids: CASSVVAGADTEAFF.

This clone was counted a single time. The gene calls are TRBV6-1 and TRBJ2-3; D gene unclear. The CDR3 is 14 amino acids. Trimming took off 6 bases at V and 0 bases at J, with 10 bases between the two ends. Per germline, CDR1 MNHNS and CDR2 SASEGT. CDR3 amino acids: CASSPSRSTDTQYF. In nucleotides, the CDR3 is TGTGCCAGCAGCCCCTCGCGGAGCACAGATACGCAGTATTTT.

This clone turned up a few times. The rearrangement joins TRBV7-2 to TRBJ1-1; D unclear. The CDR3 contains 13 residues. Germline V CDR1 and CDR2: SGHTA, FQGNSA. The V and J ends lost 2 bases and 3 bases respectively, with 7 bases between them. This chain's CDR3 is CASSLQQYTEAFF. CDR3 nucleotides: TGTGCCAGCAGCTTACAACAGTACACTGAAGCTTTCTTT.

This clone was picked up one time. This sequence joins TRBV9 and TRBJ2-1, with D perhaps matching TRBD2 (5 bases). CDR1 and CDR2 (germline): SGDLS, YYNGEE. This CDR3 has 13 residues. Trimming stripped 5 bases from V and 4 bases from J, with 10 bases between. This CDR3 reads CASSLLGYNEQFF. The CDR3 bases are TGTGCCAGCAGTTTACTAGGGTACAATGAGCAGTTCTTC.

This clone was recorded at least ten times. The chain uses TRBV9 and TRBJ2-7, with 9 bases matching TRBD1. V was pared by 0 bases and J by 4 bases, with 8 bases of the junction left unmatched. This CDR3 has 16 residues. Germline V CDR1 and CDR2: SGDLS, YYNGEE. CDR3 amino acids: CASSVGVGQGAYEQYF. CDR3 DNA: TGTGCCAGCAGCGTAGGGGTGGGACAGGGAGCGTACGAGCAGTACTTC.

In its sample, this clone was seen a few times. This rearrangement joins TRBV27 to TRBJ2-3; 9 nucleotides line up with TRBD2. V shed 10 bases, J shed 4 bases, and the junction held 9 bases outside the gene matches. CDR1 is MNHEY and CDR2 is SMNVEV in the germline V gene (reference sequence). The CDR3 covers 14 residues. CDR3 DNA: TGTGCCAATGCAGGGACTAGCCGGGCAGATACGCAGTATTTT. Protein: CANAGTSRADTQYF.

This sequence joins TRBV7-2 and TRBJ2-7, with 13 bases fitting TRBD2. The CDR3 runs 14 residues. Germline V lookup: CDR1 SGHTA, CDR2 FQGNSA. The V and J ends lost 4 bases and 6 bases, in that order; junction bases with no gene match: 3. CDR3 in DNA: TGTGCCAGCAGCTCGGGACTAGCGGGACGCGAGCAGTACTTC. Translated, it gives CASSSGLAGREQYF. The full variable domain, with the rest looked up from reference TRBV7-2 and TRBJ2-7, is GAGVSQSPSNKVTEKGKDVELRCDPISGHTALYWYRQSLGQGLEFLIYFQGNSAPDKSGLPSDRFSAERTGGSVSTLTIQRTQQEDSAVYLCASSSGLAGREQYFGPGTRLTVT.

This clone turned up a few times. V and J are TRBV7-9 and TRBJ2-3; D unresolved. The CDR3 is made up of 11 amino acids. Germline V gene data show CDR1 as SEHNR and CDR2 as FQNEAQ (reference sequence). Between the trimmed V and J ends, which lost 3 bases and 6 bases, there was a span of 4 bases. CDR3 sequence (DNA): TGTGCCAGCAGCTTCAGCGATACGCAGTATTTT. This gives the protein CASSFSDTQYF.

Concerning this clone itself: A read error is possible here, since a much larger clone lies one base away. Other DNA sequences in this specimen translate into the identical CDR3. The chain recombines TRBV5-6 with TRBJ2-7, with D unclear. The germline CDR1 and CDR2 sequences are SGHDT and YYEEEE. This CDR3 contains 11 residues. Between the trimmed V and J ends, which lost 3 bases and 1 base, there was a span of 2 bases. CDR3 DNA: TGTGCCAGCAGCTCGTCCTACGAGCAGTACTTC. Residues: CASSSSYEQYF.

This clone was detected only a few times. The V call is TRBV7-3, the J call TRBJ1-1; maybe TRBD1 (6 bases). Germline-derived CDR1 and CDR2 are SGHTA and FQGTGA. The germline V and J ends were trimmed by 5 bases and 1 base, with 11 bases remaining between them. This CDR3 spans 14 amino acids. The CDR3 coding sequence is TGTGCCAGCAGCCCGGGACACCAGAACACTGAAGCTTTCTTT. This gives the protein CASSPGHQNTEAFF.

In its sample, this clone was seen a few times. V usage is TRBV5-6 and J usage is TRBJ1-5; no definite D call. The CDR3 is 12 amino acids. Trimming shortened V by 0 bases and J by 9 bases, and 7 bases separated the two germline ends. CDR1 is SGHDT, CDR2 YYEEEE, per germline. The CDR3 loop is CASSLEMGPQHF. The DNA of the CDR3 is TGTGCCAGCAGCTTGGAGATGGGGCCCCAGCATTTT.

DNA for the CDR3: TGTGCCAGCAGCTTAGAGGGTGCCGCCTACAATGAGCAGTTCTTC. It codes for CASSLEGAAYNEQFF. The chain couples TRBV7-2 to TRBJ2-1; D unclear. Germline assignment: CDR1 SGHTA and CDR2 FQGNSA. This CDR3 comprises 15 residues. The ends were cut back, 1 base at V and 2 bases at J, with 9 bases in the middle.

This clone was picked up many times. The rearrangement uses TRBV27 and TRBJ1-1, with no clear D. Germline-derived CDR1 and CDR2 are MNHEY and SMNVEV (reference sequence). The V end was cut by 8 bases, the J end by 1 base, with 2 bases between. The length of the CDR3 is 10 residues. CDR3 coding DNA: TGTGCCAGCGGGAACACTGAAGCTTTCTTT. The encoded protein is CASGNTEAFF.